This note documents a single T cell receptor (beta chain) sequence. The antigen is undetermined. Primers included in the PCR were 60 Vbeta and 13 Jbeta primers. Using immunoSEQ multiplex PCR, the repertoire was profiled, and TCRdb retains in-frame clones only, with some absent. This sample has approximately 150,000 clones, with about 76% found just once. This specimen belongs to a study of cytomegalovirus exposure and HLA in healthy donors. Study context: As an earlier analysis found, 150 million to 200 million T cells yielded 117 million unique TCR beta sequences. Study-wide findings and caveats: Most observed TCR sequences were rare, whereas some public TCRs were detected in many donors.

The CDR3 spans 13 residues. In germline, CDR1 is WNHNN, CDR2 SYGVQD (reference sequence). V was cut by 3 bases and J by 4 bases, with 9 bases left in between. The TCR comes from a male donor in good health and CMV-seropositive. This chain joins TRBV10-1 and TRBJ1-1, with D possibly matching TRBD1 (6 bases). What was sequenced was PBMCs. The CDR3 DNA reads TGCGCCAGCAGTGAAGGGACATCCACTGAAGCTTTCTTT. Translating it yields CASSEGTSTEAFF.